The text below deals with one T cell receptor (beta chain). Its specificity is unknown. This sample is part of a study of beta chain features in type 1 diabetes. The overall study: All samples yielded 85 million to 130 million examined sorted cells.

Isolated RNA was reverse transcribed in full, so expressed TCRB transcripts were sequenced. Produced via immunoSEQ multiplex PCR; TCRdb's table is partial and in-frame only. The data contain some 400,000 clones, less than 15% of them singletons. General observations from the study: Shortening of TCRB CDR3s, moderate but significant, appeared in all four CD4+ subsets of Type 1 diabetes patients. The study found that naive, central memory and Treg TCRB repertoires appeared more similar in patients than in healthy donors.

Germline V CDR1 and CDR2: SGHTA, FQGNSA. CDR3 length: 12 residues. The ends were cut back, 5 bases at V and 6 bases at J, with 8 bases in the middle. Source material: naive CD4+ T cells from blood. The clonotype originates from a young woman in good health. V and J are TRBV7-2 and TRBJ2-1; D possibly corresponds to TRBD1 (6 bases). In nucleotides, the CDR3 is TGTGCCAGCAGCGACAGGCCCAATGAGCAGTTCTTC. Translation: CASSDRPNEQFF.